These T cell receptor beta chains were read from a single sample in a study of Graves' ophthalmopathy and Graves' hyperthyroidism. Each CDR3 protein gets one entry after TCRdb re-called the multiplex PCR reads with MiXCR. The sample records approximately 700,000 distinct CDR3 sequences, 35% to 50% being singletons. The sequenced sample was peripheral blood. These receptors were collected from an adult man with Graves' ophthalmopathy. Both conserved end residues are part of each CDR3. A D gene is named only where the DNA matches it firmly. Only some rows state a clone size, as once, few, many or a class for expanded clones.

d_gene: .
v_gene: TRBV29-1
j_gene: TRBJ2-5
abundance: .
CDR3nt: TGCAGCGTTGAGGGCAGGCTTCAAGAGACCCAGTACTTC
CDR3aa: CSVEGRLQETQYF

d_gene: .
v_gene: TRBV7-2
j_gene: TRBJ2-5
abundance: many
CDR3nt: TGTGCCAGCAGCTCGCTAGTCGCCCAGTACTTC
CDR3aa: CASSSLVAQYF

d_gene: .
v_gene: TRBV11-2
j_gene: TRBJ2-5
abundance: .
CDR3nt: TGTGCCAGCAGCTTAGATGGCCAGTACCAAGAGACCCGGTACTTC
CDR3aa: CASSLDGQYQETRYF

d_gene: TRBD1
v_gene: TRBV5-5
j_gene: TRBJ1-5
abundance: .
CDR3nt: TGTGCCAGCAGCGCGTTTACAGGGGGCCCGGGAGCGACCCAGCATTTT
CDR3aa: CASSAFTGGPGATQHF

d_gene: TRBD2
v_gene: TRBV10-3
j_gene: TRBJ2-7
abundance: once
CDR3nt: TGTGCCAGCAGGGACCCTGGGACTAGCAACTACGAGCAGTACTTC
CDR3aa: CASRDPGTSNYEQYF

d_gene: .
v_gene: TRBV20-1
j_gene: TRBJ2-7
abundance: .
CDR3nt: TGCAGTGCTAGAGATTCGGCCTACGAGCAGTACTTC
CDR3aa: CSARDSAYEQYF

d_gene: .
v_gene: TRBV7-9
j_gene: TRBJ1-1
abundance: many
CDR3nt: TGTGCCAGCAGCCCTACCTCAGGGGCTGAAGCTTTCTTT
CDR3aa: CASSPTSGAEAFF

d_gene: TRBD2
v_gene: TRBV4-2
j_gene: TRBJ2-1
abundance: few
CDR3nt: TGTGCCAGCAGCTCAGGACTAGCGGGAGCCTACAATGAGCAGTTCTTC
CDR3aa: CASSSGLAGAYNEQFF

d_gene: TRBD1
v_gene: TRBV29-1
j_gene: TRBJ1-6
abundance: .
CDR3nt: TGCAGCCACGGACAGGGCGGCTCACCCCTCCACTTT
CDR3aa: CSHGQGGSPLHF

d_gene: .
v_gene: TRBV5-5
j_gene: TRBJ2-7
abundance: .
CDR3nt: TGTGCCAGCAGCTTGTTGGCAGCCTTACCCTACGAGCAGTACTTC
CDR3aa: CASSLLAALPYEQYF

d_gene: .
v_gene: TRBV20-1
j_gene: TRBJ1-1
abundance: many
CDR3nt: TGCAGTGCTAGGCTCACAGGGATTGAAGCTTTCTTT
CDR3aa: CSARLTGIEAFF

d_gene: .
v_gene: TRBV7-9
j_gene: TRBJ1-1
abundance: .
CDR3nt: TGTGCCAGCAGCCCTCACATCCAACAACTGAACACTGAAGCTTTCTTT
CDR3aa: CASSPHIQQLNTEAFF

d_gene: .
v_gene: TRBV19
j_gene: TRBJ1-5
abundance: .
CDR3nt: TGTGCCAGTAGTATAGTGGCAGATAATCAGCCCCAGCATTTT
CDR3aa: CASSIVADNQPQHF

d_gene: .
v_gene: TRBV29-1
j_gene: TRBJ1-2
abundance: many
CDR3nt: TGCAGCGTTCGACGAGACACCGGATATGGCTACACCTTC
CDR3aa: CSVRRDTGYGYTF